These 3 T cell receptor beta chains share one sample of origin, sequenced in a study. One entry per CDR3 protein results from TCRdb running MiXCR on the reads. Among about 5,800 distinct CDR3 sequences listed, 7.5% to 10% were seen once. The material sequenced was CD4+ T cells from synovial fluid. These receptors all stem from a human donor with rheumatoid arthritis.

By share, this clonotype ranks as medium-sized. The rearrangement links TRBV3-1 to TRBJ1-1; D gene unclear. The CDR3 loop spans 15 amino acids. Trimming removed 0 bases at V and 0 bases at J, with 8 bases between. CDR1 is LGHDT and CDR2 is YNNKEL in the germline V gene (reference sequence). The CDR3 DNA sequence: TGTGCCAGCAGCCAAGACCGGACGGTGAACACTGAAGCTTTCTTT. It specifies CASSQDRTVNTEAFF.

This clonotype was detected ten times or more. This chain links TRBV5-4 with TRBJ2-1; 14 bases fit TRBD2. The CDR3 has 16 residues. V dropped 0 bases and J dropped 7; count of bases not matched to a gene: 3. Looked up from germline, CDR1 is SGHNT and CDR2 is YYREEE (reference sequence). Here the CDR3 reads CASSLGGTSGSNEQFF. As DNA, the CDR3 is TGTGCCAGCAGCTTGGGGGGGACTAGCGGGAGTAATGAGCAGTTCTTC.

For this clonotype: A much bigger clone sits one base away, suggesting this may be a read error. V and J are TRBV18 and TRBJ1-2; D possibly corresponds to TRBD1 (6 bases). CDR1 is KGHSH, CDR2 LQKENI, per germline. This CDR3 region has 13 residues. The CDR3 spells CASSGGPDYGCTF. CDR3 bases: TGTGCCAGCTCCGGGGGGCCTGACTATGGCTGCACCTTC.